This TCR beta chain was profiled in a study of early T cells in non-severe SARS-CoV-2 infection. Study details: Chains stayed unpaired after sequencing of bulk RNA from unsorted whole blood.

The CDR3 loop spans 12 amino acids. From germline, CDR1 is MDHEN and CDR2 SYDVKM. V dropped 6 bases and J dropped 5 bases, with 9 bases sitting between them. The protocol attached unique molecular identifiers to individual cDNA molecules. TCRdb independently ran MiXCR on the 5' RACE reads; one entry per CDR3 protein. The sample contains more than 45,000 distinct CDR3 sequences, roughly 12% of which appear only once. This clonotype has just a few counts. The antigen remains unidentified. Study conclusions and caveats: CD4 and private specificities were missed by VDJdb matching, which favored anti-spike CD8 responses.

The source is an adult who was a healthcare worker with PCR-confirmed SARS-CoV-2 infection or an uninfected control (not recorded which). The specimen sequenced was whole blood. The chain joins TRBV28 to TRBJ2-3; D is possibly TRBD2 (6 bases). The CDR3 DNA reads TGTGCCAGCAGGGGACTTAGAGATACGCAGTATTTT. The encoded protein is CASRGLRDTQYF.